This TCR beta chain was retrieved from a study of T cell repertoires in cytomegalovirus infection. The overall study: It can be stated that public TCR beta signatures indicated CMV infection as well as a matching HLA type. Overall study findings and caveats: Predominance within the ex vivo response was attributable to HLA-C-restricted CMV-specific TCR beta clonotypes.

TCRdb re-analysed the reads in MiXCR, keeping a single row per CDR3 protein. This table has 630,000 or so distinct CDR3 sequences, 20% to 30% appearing once. The sample holds many counts of this clonotype. Its antigen is not known. The source is a human donor in good health (CMV status not recorded). Some clones in this sample may be carry-over from other donors' samples. The specimen sequenced was CD8+ T cells from PBMCs.

DNA of the CDR3: TGTGCCAGCAGCTTCTCCGAATTAGAGACCCAGTACTTC. Translation: CASSFSELETQYF. This rearrangement joins TRBV7-2 to TRBJ2-5; D gene unclear. V was clipped by 3 bases and J by 4 bases, with 9 bases between them. CDR3 length: 13 amino acids. Per the germline V gene, CDR1 is SGHTA and CDR2 is FQGNSA.